This entry is about one TCR beta chain. What it recognizes is unknown. These data come from a study of CD8+CD57+ T cells in acquired aplastic anemia. Study context: DNA recovered from sorted CD4+ and CD8+ cells had a mean of roughly 3 ug. Reads per healthy sample averaged around 10 million (CD4+) and some 11 million (CD8+). General observations from the study: Some 30 shared CD8+ CDR3s appeared highly expressed within patients' immunodominant clones.

Genomic DNA, the template, was used for profiling of the TCR beta VDJ and CDR3. Each CDR3 protein gets one entry after TCRdb re-called the reads with MiXCR. The sample comprises about 190,000 distinct CDR3 sequences, around 50% of which are singletons, and 16% rests with the top ten. The CDR3 loop spans 15 amino acids. CDR1 and CDR2 (germline): SQVTM, ANQGSEA. After removal of 6 bases from V and 3 bases from J, the junction contained 7 bases not matched to a gene. The sample taken for sequencing was sorted CD4+, CD8+, or CD8+CD57+ T cells (not recorded which) from PBMCs. The clonotype was recovered from a human donor in good health, serving as a control. The chain combines TRBV29-1 with TRBJ2-1; 11 bases agree with TRBD1. CDR3 region: CSVALGTGGYNEQFF. DNA of the CDR3: TGCAGCGTCGCTTTAGGGACAGGGGGCTACAATGAGCAGTTCTTC.